These T cell receptor beta chains were read from a single sample in a study of CD8+CD57+ T cells in acquired aplastic anemia. From the reads, TCRdb called clonotypes with MiXCR, one entry per CDR3 protein. The sample shows 150,000 to 200,000 distinct CDR3 sequences, around 48% of them seen only once. Sequencing was performed on sorted CD4+, CD8+, or CD8+CD57+ T cells (not recorded which) from PBMCs. The receptors shown here come from a human donor with aplastic anemia. The CDR3 runs from the conserved cysteine through the conserved F or W. Fields, in order: J gene, V gene, CDR3 protein.

TRBJ2-7 TRBV15 CATSRENRGGYEQYF
TRBJ1-4 TRBV6-1 CASATRETNEKLFF
TRBJ1-2 TRBV20-1 CSVTKQGVGYTF
TRBJ2-7 TRBV15 CATSGDWARHEQYF
TRBJ1-1 TRBV3-1 CASSPPWIAGGVRTEAFF
TRBJ2-7 TRBV3-1 CASSPGLEQYF
TRBJ2-3 TRBV11-1 CASSLGLAGKADTQYF
TRBJ2-5 TRBV12-3/TRBV12-4 CASSPGTGIQETQYF
TRBJ2-3 TRBV14 CASSRGPATGSFDTQYF
TRBJ1-6 TRBV6-5 CASSYRGENSPLHF
TRBJ1-2 TRBV29-1 CSVGTGAYTF
TRBJ2-5 TRBV20-1 CSARVQRAGGQETQYF
TRBJ1-2 TRBV5-4 CASSLGTLNYGYTF
TRBJ1-2 TRBV6-5 CASSFGTRYGYTF
TRBJ1-4 TRBV19 CASSIIPAGEKLFF
TRBJ2-1 TRBV11-1 CASSQRQGGLAYEQFF
TRBJ2-3 TRBV2 CASSGRGTDTQYF
TRBJ1-1 TRBV11-2 CASSYRDTEAFF
TRBJ1-1 TRBV20-1 CSARVMGTEAFF
TRBJ2-2 TRBV7-3 CASSWGSTGELFF
TRBJ1-6 TRBV7-9 CASSLGPHNSPLHF
TRBJ2-7 TRBV20-1 CSASGDSYEQYF
TRBJ2-1 TRBV19 CASSFPLAGGPDEQFF
TRBJ2-2 TRBV6-1 CASSTDRVNTGELFF
TRBJ2-3 TRBV6-2/TRBV6-3 CSCRGYTDTQYF
TRBJ2-2 TRBV18 CASSPELPVNTGELFF
TRBJ1-2 TRBV25-1 CASSETGSRREGYTF
TRBJ1-2 TRBV7-9 CASSLGAGANYGYTF
TRBJ2-5 TRBV11-1 CASSLQPGQGWETQYF
TRBJ2-2 TRBV11-2 CASSSLAGGHLVGELFF
TRBJ1-1 TRBV6-1 CASRARATGTEAFF
TRBJ1-4 TRBV5-6 CASSPRAGTAREKLFF
TRBJ2-7 TRBV5-1 CASSPGDRSYEQYF
TRBJ2-6 TRBV20-1 CSAESGLAGSGANVLTF
TRBJ1-1 TRBV15 CATSRTSRMGANTEAFF
TRBJ1-2 TRBV3-1 CASSLGQGRGYTF
TRBJ2-5 TRBV9 CASSESTSGGRQETQYF
TRBJ1-1 TRBV14 CASSLYFGDTEAFF
TRBJ1-6 TRBV20-1 CSARAGEGTGRSPLHF
TRBJ2-7 TRBV10-3 CAITLDRGQREQYF
TRBJ2-3 TRBV7-9 CASSSGTGQPDTQYF
TRBJ1-1 TRBV10-3 CAISESGTGGGDTEAFF
TRBJ1-2 TRBV7-9 CASSLASIDYTF
TRBJ2-7 TRBV5-1 CASSLGDATHEQYF
TRBJ2-7 TRBV2 CASMIADSSYEQYF
TRBJ2-7 TRBV7-3 CASSLGPGSYEQYF
TRBJ2-2 TRBV7-9 CASSFNPAGTGELFF
TRBJ1-5 TRBV20-1 CSARETGGAGQPQHF
TRBJ2-7 TRBV5-1 CASSLRPSGPQYEQYF
TRBJ2-5 TRBV24-1 CATSDWDRGPTQYF
TRBJ2-1 TRBV2 CASSDRTSGVYEQFF
TRBJ1-1 TRBV20-1 CSASSSRQNTEAFF
TRBJ2-2 TRBV2 CATGQGATTGELFF
TRBJ2-7 TRBV7-9 CASSRTDTYEQYF